This T cell receptor (beta chain) was found in a study of tumor-infiltrating lymphocytes in primary liver carcinoma. Whole-study results and caveats: Relative to tumor region pairs, the tumor-adjacent and tumor-blood pairs showed overlap that was lower.

In addition to blood RNA drawn from unsorted whole blood, germline DNA was extracted. In regard to this clonotype: Its specificity is not known.

The input was 450 to 500 ng total RNA; TCR beta cDNA was made from it with a constant-region primer. Three nested multiplex PCR rounds, a slightly modified ARM-PCR, produced the libraries for TCR beta. Running roughly 10 cycles apiece, the first two PCR rounds relied on TRBV1-TRBV30 forward primers together with a C-beta reverse primer. TCRdb ran MiXCR on the multiplex PCR reads and lists one entry per CDR3 protein. Among approximately 330,000 distinct CDR3 sequences, approximately 64% were seen once, and the ten largest hold about 6.5%. CDR1 and CDR2 from the germline V gene are KGHDR and SFDVKD. Trimming pared 0 bases from V and 6 bases from J, leaving 7 bases between. The CDR3 spans 13 residues.

The chain employs TRBV24-1 and TRBJ2-5; the D gene is possibly TRBD1 (6 bases). This sequence was found in a man aged 35 to 55 with primary liver carcinoma and hepatitis B virus infection. The sample consisted of peripheral blood. The CDR3 sequence: CATSDLQGQTQYF. The CDR3 DNA reads as TGTGCCACCAGTGATTTGCAGGGGCAGACCCAGTACTTC.